These 16 T cell receptor beta chains were all obtained from the same sample, sequenced in a study of cytomegalovirus exposure and HLA in healthy donors. Amplification used 60 Vbeta primers and 13 Jbeta primers. Clones were sequenced by immunoSEQ multiplex PCR, and TCRdb holds only the in-frame ones, with some missing. The sample contains 130,000 or so clones, approximately 84% of which appear only once. Sequencing was done on a sample of PBMCs. Receptor source: a woman under 30 in good health and CMV-seronegative.

The gene calls are TRBV30 and TRBJ2-4, with TRBD1 matching 7 bases. V was pared by 4 bases and J by 6 bases, with 9 bases of the junction left unmatched. This CDR3 comprises 14 residues. CDR1 is GTSNPN, CDR2 SVGIG, per germline (reference sequence). The CDR3 spells CAWIESGGGNIQYF. CDR3 bases: TGTGCCTGGATCGAATCAGGGGGTGGAAACATTCAGTACTTC.

This clone turned up a few times. The V gene is TRBV29-1, the J gene TRBJ1-5, with 9 nucleotides matching TRBD1. The CDR3 has 13 residues. Per germline, CDR1 SQVTM and CDR2 ANQGSEA. J lost 6 bases, V lost 4 bases, and 4 bases had no gene match. The CDR3: CSVADRGTQPQHF. CDR3 sequence (DNA): TGCAGCGTTGCTGACAGGGGGACTCAGCCCCAGCATTTT.

This clone was observed a few times. The chain carries TRBV6-5 and TRBJ1-2, with a tentative D call TRBD1 (6 bases). The CDR3 runs 12 residues. Germline V gene lookup returns CDR1 MNHEY and CDR2 SVGAGI. V was cut by 4 bases and J by 8 bases, with 11 bases left in between. The CDR3 region has the DNA TGTGCCAGCAGTTCCCCCCAGGGGGGCTACACCTTC. Protein sequence: CASSSPQGGYTF.

This clone appeared a few times. The chain uses TRBV30 and TRBJ2-5; 8 bases map to TRBD2. The CDR3 is 13 amino acids. CDR1 GTSNPN and CDR2 SVGIG come from the germline V gene (reference sequence). V lost 0 bases and J lost 3; bases outside the gene matches: 0. The CDR3 bases are TGTGCCTGGAGTGTGACTAGCGAAGAGACCCAGTACTTC. Amino acids: CAWSVTSEETQYF.

The chain carries TRBV2 and TRBJ1-2; D ambiguous. V was clipped by 2 bases and J by 0 bases, with 10 bases between them. Per the germline V gene, CDR1 is SNHLY and CDR2 is FYNNEI. The CDR3 runs to 15 residues. The CDR3 here is CASSETRLANYGYTF. CDR3 bases: TGTGCCAGCAGTGAAACCCGGTTAGCTAACTATGGCTACACCTTC. The variable domain in full, completed from reference TRBV2 and TRBJ1-2, reads EPEVTQTPSHQVTQMGQEVILRCVPISNHLYFYWYRQILGQKVEFLVSFYNNEISEKSEIFDDQFSVERPDGSNFTLKIRSTKLEDSAMYFCASSETRLANYGYTFGSGTRLTVV.

This clone has a handful of counts. This rearrangement joins TRBV4-2 to TRBJ2-5; 12 positions agree with TRBD2. The CDR3 has 16 amino acids. Germline values: CDR1 LGHNA, CDR2 YNFKEQ. Trimming took 1 base from V and 5 from J; bases not matched to a gene: 5. The CDR3 DNA is TGTGCCAGCAGCCAAGGCCTAGCGGGAGGGAAGGAGACCCAGTACTTC. Translation: CASSQGLAGGKETQYF.

V is TRBV4-1 and J is TRBJ2-1, with TRBD2 matching over 10 bases. The V gene end was trimmed by 2 bases and the J gene end by 12 bases; junction bases not matched to a gene: 22. CDR1 and CDR2 (germline): MGHRA, YSYEKL. The CDR3 consists of 19 residues. This CDR3 is CASSQPRAISGRAPAGQFF. CDR3 bases: TGCGCCAGCAGCCAACCACGGGCCATAAGCGGGAGGGCCCCTGCCGGGCAGTTCTTC.

The chain carries TRBV12-5 and TRBJ1-1; TRBD1 is a possible D gene (6 bases). Germline loops: CDR1 LGHNT, CDR2 FRNRAP. Trimming removed 6 bases at V and 5 bases at J, with 10 bases between. The CDR3 is 12 residues long. The CDR3 is CASGGAETEAFF. As DNA, the CDR3 is TGTGCTAGTGGGGGGGCTGAAACTGAAGCTTTCTTT.

The DNA of the CDR3 is TGTGCCAGCTCACCAAGAACGGGGGGTCCCTATGGCTACACCTTC. This translates into CASSPRTGGPYGYTF. The rearrangement uses TRBV18 and TRBJ1-2; D is perhaps TRBD1 (5 bases). Germline V gene lookup returns CDR1 KGHSH and CDR2 LQKENI. V was cut by 2 bases and J by 4 bases, with 14 bases left in between. The CDR3 has 15 amino acids.

This chain uses TRBV5-6 with TRBJ2-5; TRBD1 matches 7 bases. Trimming cost V 0 bases and J 4 bases; bases outside gene matches: 3. This CDR3 has 14 amino acids. Germline V gene lookup returns CDR1 SGHDT and CDR2 YYEEEE. The CDR3 DNA is TGTGCCAGCAGCTTGGCCGGGGACAGAGAGACCCAGTACTTC. This codes for CASSLAGDRETQYF.

This chain connects TRBV28 to TRBJ2-5, with 8 bases aligning to TRBD2. Per germline, CDR1 MDHEN and CDR2 SYDVKM. Trimming cost V 2 bases and J 5 bases; bases outside gene matches: 7. This CDR3 spans 15 amino acids. The CDR3 DNA is TGTGCCAGCAGTTTAATCAGCGGGAGCGGGGAGACCCAGTACTTC. It codes for CASSLISGSGETQYF.

The chain combines TRBV5-6 with TRBJ1-1; D gene ambiguous. The germline CDR1 and CDR2 sequences are SGHDT and YYEEEE. V dropped 4 bases and J dropped 2 bases, with 12 bases sitting between them. This CDR3 region has 14 residues. The CDR3 sequence: CASSLNQRNTEAFF. In DNA form, the CDR3 reads TGTGCCAGCAGCCTCAACCAGCGAAACACTGAAGCTTTCTTT. The entire variable domain, with the rest obtained from reference TRBV5-6 and TRBJ1-1, is as follows: DAGVTQSPTHLIKTRGQQVTLRCSPKSGHDTVSWYQQALGQGPQFIFQYYEEEERQRGNFPDRFSGHQFPNYSSELNVNALLLGDSALYLCASSLNQRNTEAFFGQGTRLTVV.

The V and J genes are TRBV4-1 and TRBJ1-1; 7 bases agree with TRBD1. Germline V lookup: CDR1 MGHRA, CDR2 YSYEKL. J lost 5 bases, V lost 7 bases, and 7 bases had no gene match. This CDR3 has 13 residues. The CDR3 loop is CASKGGLATEAFF. The CDR3 nucleotides read TGCGCCAGCAAAGGGGGCCTCGCTACTGAAGCTTTCTTT.

This rearrangement joins TRBV30 to TRBJ1-5, with D perhaps TRBD1 (5 bases). The CDR3 loop spans 14 amino acids. Per the germline V gene, CDR1 is GTSNPN and CDR2 is SVGIG (reference sequence). V was cut by 0 bases and J by 3 bases, with 9 bases left in between. In DNA form, the CDR3 reads TGTGCCTGGAGTGTGGGGGGGGTCAATCAGCCCCAGCATTTT. Its protein product is CAWSVGGVNQPQHF.

The chain is built from TRBV12-5 and TRBJ2-7, with 8 bases lining up with TRBD2. Germline V lookup: CDR1 LGHNT, CDR2 FRNRAP. CDR3 length: 13 amino acids. The V gene end was trimmed by 2 bases and the J gene end by 12 bases; junction bases not matched to a gene: 9. Here the CDR3 reads CASGLSAGDGTYF. The CDR3 nucleotides are TGTGCTAGTGGTTTGTCAGCGGGGGACGGGACGTACTTC.

The genes are TRBV6-1 and TRBJ1-2; D gene ambiguous. This CDR3 region has 12 residues. CDR1 MNHNS and CDR2 SASEGT come from the germline V gene. V lost 3 bases and J 3 bases, leaving 5 bases between the germline ends. CDR3 nucleotide sequence: TGTGCCAGCAGTGACGGGGACTATGGCTACACCTTC. Amino acid sequence: CASSDGDYGYTF.